This T cell receptor (beta chain) came from a study of blood T cells in healthy people across ages. This clonotype was seen repeatedly, ten times or more. With a J-beta primer mix and a sample-barcoded 5' primer, a second PCR ran roughly 6 to 11 cycles. MiXCR, applied by TCRdb to the 5' RACE reads, yields one record per CDR3 protein. Found here are about 1.7 million distinct CDR3 sequences, roughly 30% of them singletons; the top ten hold 7.7%. Specimen: blood. The source is a woman aged 25 to 39 in good health.

The CDR3 DNA reads TGTGCCAGCAGCGCCGGGACTAGCGGTTACAATGAGCAGTTCTTC. Its translation is CASSAGTSGYNEQFF. The chain has TRBV9 and TRBJ2-1; the match to TRBD2 covers 11 bases. CDR3 length: 15 residues. V trimming: 3 bases; J trimming: 4 bases; junction bases outside the gene matches: 3. Germline V lookup: CDR1 SGDLS, CDR2 YYNGEE.